This is a list of T cell receptor beta chains from one sample in a study of tumor-infiltrating lymphocytes in localized non-small cell lung cancer. TCRdb keeps only in-frame clones here, not all; method: immunoSEQ multiplex PCR. The top ten hold roughly 9.3% of the sample, which has a few thousand clones, around 81% seen once. The sample consisted of lung tumor tissue. These receptors all stem from a human donor with non-small cell lung cancer. Each CDR3 is given with its conserved first and last residue. Fields, in order: D gene, V gene, clone size, J gene, CDR3 protein, CDR3 DNA. The D gene is left open where the match is weak. Only part of the rows carry a size: once, few, many, or a class if the clone is expanded.

d_gene: NA
v_gene: TRBV15
abundance: NA
j_gene: TRBJ1-4
CDR3aa: CATSSMTDATNEKLFF
CDR3nt: TGTGCCACCAGCAGTATGACCGACGCAACTAATGAAAAACTGTTTTTT

d_gene: NA
v_gene: TRBV5-6
abundance: NA
j_gene: TRBJ1-2
CDR3aa: CASTDNPGTPLGYTF
CDR3nt: TGTGCCAGCACCGACAATCCGGGGACACCCCTCGGCTACACCTTC

d_gene: NA
v_gene: TRBV7-8
abundance: NA
j_gene: TRBJ2-2
CDR3aa: CASSLKANTGELFF
CDR3nt: TGTGCCAGCAGCTTGAAAGCGAACACCGGGGAGCTGTTTTTT

d_gene: TRBD2
v_gene: TRBV11-3
abundance: NA
j_gene: TRBJ2-1
CDR3aa: CASSLDRGLHGRDEQFF
CDR3nt: TGTGCCAGCAGCTTAGATCGGGGACTCCACGGGAGGGACGAGCAGTTCTTC

d_gene: TRBD2
v_gene: TRBV7-7
abundance: NA
j_gene: TRBJ2-1
CDR3aa: CASSLMAGVSYNEQFF
CDR3nt: TGTGCTAGCAGCTTAATGGCGGGAGTATCCTACAATGAGCAGTTCTTC

d_gene: NA
v_gene: TRBV18
abundance: NA
j_gene: TRBJ2-1
CDR3aa: CASSRQNEQFF
CDR3nt: TGTGCCAGCTCTCGACAAAACGAGCAGTTCTTC

d_gene: NA
v_gene: TRBV30
abundance: NA
j_gene: TRBJ2-5
CDR3aa: CAWHWGGPYQETQYF
CDR3nt: TGTGCCTGGCATTGGGGGGGCCCGTACCAAGAGACCCAGTACTTC

d_gene: NA
v_gene: TRBV7-9
abundance: NA
j_gene: TRBJ1-2
CDR3aa: CASSRFRTNYGYTF
CDR3nt: TGTGCCAGCAGCCGTTTTAGGACTAACTATGGCTACACCTTC

d_gene: NA
v_gene: TRBV9
abundance: NA
j_gene: TRBJ2-5
CDR3aa: CASNTGTGETQYF
CDR3nt: TGTGCCAGCAATACCGGGACGGGGGAGACCCAGTACTTC

d_gene: NA
v_gene: TRBV4-1
abundance: once
j_gene: TRBJ2-3
CDR3aa: CASSQGTSTDTQYF
CDR3nt: TGCGCCAGCAGCCAAGGTACAAGCACAGATACGCAGTATTTT

d_gene: NA
v_gene: TRBV20-1
abundance: NA
j_gene: TRBJ1-1
CDR3aa: CSASPADEAFF
CDR3nt: TGCAGTGCTAGTCCGGCCGATGAAGCTTTCTTT

d_gene: TRBD2
v_gene: TRBV5-1
abundance: NA
j_gene: TRBJ2-7
CDR3aa: CASGPSGRYEQYF
CDR3nt: TGCGCCAGCGGACCTAGCGGGAGATACGAGCAGTACTTC

d_gene: NA
v_gene: TRBV18
abundance: NA
j_gene: TRBJ2-6
CDR3aa: CASSWQNSGANVLTF
CDR3nt: TGTGCCAGCTCATGGCAGAACTCTGGGGCCAACGTCCTGACTTTC

d_gene: NA
v_gene: TRBV7-3
abundance: NA
j_gene: TRBJ2-6
CDR3aa: CAPKGGPTGANVLTF
CDR3nt: TGTGCCCCTAAGGGAGGACCCACTGGGGCCAACGTCCTGACTTTC

d_gene: NA
v_gene: TRBV7-3
abundance: NA
j_gene: TRBJ2-5
CDR3aa: CASSETSAQETQYF
CDR3nt: TGTGCCAGCAGCGAAACAAGCGCACAAGAGACCCAGTACTTC

d_gene: NA
v_gene: TRBV6-1
abundance: NA
j_gene: TRBJ2-7
CDR3aa: CASNLRDQDDEQYF
CDR3nt: TGTGCCAGCAACCTCCGGGATCAGGACGACGAGCAGTACTTC

d_gene: NA
v_gene: TRBV6-1
abundance: NA
j_gene: TRBJ2-2
CDR3aa: CASSERDTGELFF
CDR3nt: TGTGCCAGCAGTGAACGGGACACCGGGGAGCTGTTTTTT

d_gene: NA
v_gene: TRBV4-2
abundance: NA
j_gene: TRBJ2-6
CDR3aa: CASSEGSLSGANVLTF
CDR3nt: TGTGCCAGCAGCGAAGGGTCCCTCTCTGGGGCCAACGTCCTGACTTTC